The present TCR beta chain was sequenced within a study of shared clonotypes between healthy human individuals. Study-wide results and caveats: Non-shared clonotypes had lower generation probabilities than those shared by all four donors. Clonotype sharing among the donors was expected to vary with sequencing depth.

All donors were healthy HIV-negative adults lacking recent acute infections or vaccinations. As to this clone: Its antigen remains unidentified.

The CDR3 runs 15 residues. V lost 0 bases and J lost 0, with 9 bases in between. Per germline, CDR1 SGHNT and CDR2 YYREEE (reference sequence). Methods used by the authors: Filtering was not the same, since immunoSEQ gave junction-only sequences without quality scores. Measured with immunoSEQ multiplex PCR; TCRdb has only the in-frame clones, and not every one. The V and J calls and clone size come from that table; D and trimming were worked out from the DNA. The sample holds 2,100,000 or so clones; nearly 97% are singletons and the top ten take about 0.13%. This chain joins TRBV5-4 and TRBJ1-1; a possible D gene is TRBD1 (5 bases). What was sequenced was naive CD4+ T cells sorted from blood. The subset denotes: CD45RA+ positively selected. This TCR derives from a man younger than 35 in good health. In nucleotides, the CDR3 is TGTGCCAGCAGCTTGGCCGGGGCTATGAACACTGAAGCTTTCTTT. Encoded protein: CASSLAGAMNTEAFF.